This T cell receptor (beta chain) was retrieved from a study of blood T cell repertoires in COVID-19. Study-wide context: Whether acute or convalescent, the COVID-19 samples came from the United States, Italy and Spain.

The authors' processing: Estimation of nucleated cell counts was performed using reference gene primer amplification. The protocol was immunoSEQ multiplex PCR, while the TCRdb copy is restricted to in-frame clones and leaves out a portion. That table furnishes V, J and clone size, whereas the DNA furnished D and trimming. The top ten clones hold roughly 6.3% of a sample with roughly 250,000 clones, about nine tenths of them seen once. The germline V gene has CDR1 MNHNY and CDR2 SVGAGI (reference sequence). With 6 bases clipped from V and 2 bases from J, the junction kept 5 bases outside the gene matches. The CDR3 is 15 residues long. The cohort comprised adults aged about 18 to 100 years residing in about two dozen US areas. Categorization into cohorts depended on clinical history that participants reported.

This chain uses TRBV6-6 with TRBJ2-3; TRBD2 matches 10 bases. The TCR sequence derives from a woman in her twenties or thirties with acute COVID-19. Material for sequencing was PBMCs or T cells enriched from blood (not recorded which). CDR3 DNA sequence: TGTGCCAGCAGAATTAGCGGGGGGTACACAGATACGCAGTATTTT. This translates into CASRISGGYTDTQYF.